Below, one TCR beta chain is given with its context. This specimen belongs to a study of blood T cell repertoires in COVID-19. Produced via immunoSEQ multiplex PCR; TCRdb's table is partial and in-frame only. This table holds about 200,000 clones, approximately 84% found once. This sequence was found in a human donor with acute or convalescent COVID-19. The donor label of this sample is uncertain. Input material: peripheral blood.

The CDR3 region has the DNA TGTGCCAGCAGCTTAGTAGCGGGAAATCCTCGATACACAGATACGCAGTATTTT. It translates to CASSLVAGNPRYTDTQYF. The chain carries TRBV7-2 and TRBJ2-3; 8 bases line up with TRBD2. Germline CDR1 is SGHTA and CDR2 is FQGNSA. This CDR3 has 18 residues. The J segment lost 2 bases and the V segment lost 1 base, leaving 11 bases of the junction unmatched.